The next 4 T cell receptor beta chains were all read from a single sample in a study of cytomegalovirus exposure and HLA in healthy donors. The PCR contained 60 Vbeta and 13 Jbeta primers. Profiling relied on immunoSEQ multiplex PCR, and the TCRdb table lists in-frame clones only, not all of them. The sample records 100,000 to 150,000 clones, more than 60% being singletons. Sequences were obtained from PBMCs. The receptors derive from a woman aged 40 to 50 in good health and CMV-seropositive.

This rearrangement joins TRBV7-2 to TRBJ2-1; no clear D. Germline V gene sequence: CDR1 SGHTA, CDR2 FQGNSA. CDR3 size: 13 residues. V was pared by 4 bases and J by 9 bases, with 13 bases between. The CDR3 reads CASSSDSSTEQFF. For the CDR3, the DNA is TGTGCCAGCAGCTCCGATAGCTCGACTGAGCAGTTCTTC.

The rearrangement links TRBV27 to TRBJ1-6; D unclear. V dropped 6 bases and J dropped 9 bases, with 12 bases sitting between them. Per the germline V gene, CDR1 is MNHEY and CDR2 is SMNVEV (reference sequence). The CDR3 has 13 amino acids. The CDR3 sequence is CASSPGRVSPLHF. DNA of the CDR3: TGTGCCAGCAGCCCGGGAAGGGTTTCACCCCTCCACTTT.

This clone was picked up a small number of times. The J gene is TRBJ2-7, the V gene TRBV30, with D perhaps TRBD1 (6 bases). The germline CDR1 and CDR2 sequences are GTSNPN and SVGIG (reference sequence). The V end was cut by 1 base, the J end by 1 base, with 14 bases between. The CDR3 is 15 residues long. The CDR3 bases are TGTGCCTGGAGTGCCCGGACAGCTAGTTCCTACGAGCAGTACTTC. Protein: CAWSARTASSYEQYF.

The chain links TRBV4-1 to TRBJ1-2, with a possible D match to TRBD1 (6 bases). The ends were cut back, 2 bases at V and 7 bases at J, with 32 bases in the middle. Germline CDR1 is MGHRA and CDR2 is YSYEKL. The CDR3 runs to 20 residues. This CDR3 reads CASSQPIGDIDSWAPGGYTF. Written as DNA, the CDR3 is TGCGCCAGCAGCCAACCAATCGGGGACATCGATTCTTGGGCACCTGGTGGCTACACCTTC.